Given below is one T cell receptor beta chain in context. Its antigen is not identified. This sample was taken from a study of cytomegalovirus exposure and HLA in healthy donors. Study observations and caveats: Cytomegalovirus-associated status was assigned to about 160 TCR beta chains.

Germline V lookup: CDR1 MNHNS, CDR2 SASEGT. This CDR3 contains 15 residues. V shed 6 bases and J shed 0 bases, with 12 bases lying between them. This PCR relied on a set of 60 Vbeta primers and 13 Jbeta primers. Repertoires were generated with immunoSEQ multiplex PCR, while TCRdb's copy carries only in-frame clones and drops some. In the table there are some 110,000 clones, about 73% of which are singletons. This TCR came from a woman between 50 and 59 years old in good health and CMV-seropositive. The chain is built from TRBV6-1 and TRBJ2-1; no clear D. Sequencing was carried out using PBMCs. CDR3 coding DNA: TGTGCCAGCAGCCCGACTTCCAGCTCCTACAATGAGCAGTTCTTC. This translates into CASSPTSSSYNEQFF.